These 13 T cell receptor beta chains share one sample of origin, sequenced in a study of early T cells in non-severe SARS-CoV-2 infection. TCRdb re-derived calls from the 5' RACE reads in MiXCR, one entry per CDR3 protein. The sample shows roughly 26,000 distinct CDR3 sequences, roughly 4.6% of them seen only once. Sequences were obtained from whole blood. The source of these receptors is an adult who was a healthcare worker with PCR-confirmed SARS-CoV-2 infection or an uninfected control (not recorded which).

This chain uses TRBV11-3 with TRBJ1-1, with D hard to call. Germline lookup yields CDR1 SGHNT and CDR2 YENEEA. The CDR3 contains 14 residues. The germline V and J ends were trimmed by 1 base and 1 base, with 7 bases remaining between them. The CDR3 DNA sequence: TGTGCCAGCAGCTTAGGACCAGGGAACACTGAAGCTTTCTTT. Protein sequence: CASSLGPGNTEAFF.

The chain links TRBV4-3 to TRBJ2-1; D unclear. CDR3 length: 13 amino acids. Trimming shortened V by 0 bases and J by 3 bases, and 3 bases separated the two germline ends. From germline, CDR1 is LGHNA and CDR2 YSLEER. CDR3 sequence (DNA): TGCGCCAGCAGCCAAGATTTCTACAATGAGCAGTTCTTC. Protein product: CASSQDFYNEQFF.

This clonotype was detected only a few times. This sequence joins TRBV5-1 and TRBJ2-5; TRBD1 matches at 8 bases. V was pared by 3 bases and J by 3 bases, with 10 bases of the junction left unmatched. The CDR3 totals 16 residues. Germline CDR1 reads SGHRS; CDR2 reads YFSETQ. CDR3: CASSSGQGAYEETQYF. The DNA for the CDR3 is TGCGCCAGCAGCTCGGGCCAGGGGGCCTATGAAGAGACCCAGTACTTC.

This clonotype has only a few counts. V is TRBV7-2 and J is TRBJ2-5, with D possibly being TRBD1 (7 bases). V lost 4 bases and J lost 4, with 19 bases in between. Germline CDR1 is SGHTA and CDR2 is FQGNSA. The CDR3 extends over 16 amino acids. The CDR3 coding sequence is TGTGCCAGCAGCTATTCGAGACAGGGAGGCCGAGAGACCCAGTACTTC. It encodes CASSYSRQGGRETQYF.

The chain combines TRBV4-2 with TRBJ2-1, with D hard to call. Germline-derived CDR1 and CDR2 are LGHNA and YNFKEQ. With 0 bases removed from V and 2 bases from J, the gap between germline ends came to 8 bases. This CDR3 contains 15 residues. The DNA of the CDR3 is TGTGCCAGCAGCCAAGATCTTGAACCCTACAATGAGCAGTTCTTC. Protein: CASSQDLEPYNEQFF.

This clonotype is classed as medium-sized. The J gene is TRBJ2-1, the V gene TRBV2, with 11 bases that match TRBD2. Germline CDR1 and CDR2: SNHLY and FYNNEI. The CDR3 is made up of 13 amino acids. J was trimmed by 8 bases and V by 10 bases; bases with no gene match: 7. Written as DNA, the CDR3 is TGTGCCACTATAGCGGGGGGGCCGGATGAGCAGTTCTTC. Translated: CATIAGGPDEQFF.

This clonotype turned up a few times. One base away lies a much larger clone, so this may be a sequencing read error. The gene calls are TRBV29-1 and TRBJ1-2; D is perhaps TRBD1 (5 bases). The CDR3 has 13 amino acids. Germline lookup yields CDR1 SQVTM and CDR2 ANQGSEA. V was pared by 6 bases and J by 6 bases, with 17 bases between. CDR3 region: CSVDPGALDGYTF. In DNA, the CDR3 is TGCAGCGTCGACCCCGGGGCCCTCGATGGCTACACCTTC.

The table lists this clonotype with many counts. The CDR3 reads CASSLGLVYEQYF. CDR3 coding DNA: TGTGCCAGCAGCCTGGGACTCGTCTACGAGCAGTACTTC. This chain connects TRBV5-6 to TRBJ2-7, with D maybe TRBD2 (6 bases). The V gene lost 4 bases and the J gene lost 3 bases, with 11 bases spanning the gap. The CDR3 is 13 amino acids. CDR1 is SGHDT, CDR2 YYEEEE, per germline.

There are many counts of this clonotype. The CDR3 here is CASSLNRGGDSPLHF. The DNA for the CDR3 is TGCGCCAGCAGTCTAAACAGGGGAGGTGATTCACCCCTCCACTTT. This chain links TRBV10-2 with TRBJ1-6; 7 bases are shared with TRBD1. Germline CDR1 and CDR2: WSHSY and SAAADI. Trimming removed 5 bases from V and 8 bases from J; junction bases left unmatched: 9. The CDR3 has 15 residues.

This clonotype was detected many times. The chain has TRBV7-9 and TRBJ1-1; D gene ambiguous. Germline V gene sequence: CDR1 SEHNR, CDR2 FQNEAQ (reference sequence). This CDR3 is built from 14 residues. The V gene lost 6 bases and the J gene lost 1 base, with 12 bases spanning the gap. CDR3 loop: CASRTDTPNTEAFF. The CDR3, as DNA: TGTGCCAGCAGGACCGACACGCCGAACACTGAAGCTTTCTTT. The full variable domain, rest sourced from reference TRBV7-9 and TRBJ1-1, is DTGVSQNPRHKITKRGQNVTFRCDPISEHNRLYWYRQTLGQGPEFLTYFQNEAQLEKSRLLSDRFSAERPKGSFSTLEIQRTEQGDSAMYLCASRTDTPNTEAFFGQGTRLTVV.

At least ten counts were recorded for this clonotype. CDR3 sequence reads: CASSGPYQPNEKLFF. CDR3 bases: TGTGCCAGCAGCGGACCGTATCAGCCTAATGAAAAACTGTTTTTT. The chain recombines TRBV12-3 or TRBV12-4 with TRBJ1-4; D gene uncertain. CDR3 length: 15 residues. With 6 bases removed from V and 3 bases from J, the gap between germline ends came to 14 bases.

This clonotype was seen at least ten times. The chain couples TRBV20-1 to TRBJ2-7, with D tentatively TRBD2 (7 bases). Germline loops: CDR1 DFQATT, CDR2 SNEGSKA (reference sequence). The CDR3 is 14 amino acids. Trimming took 1 base from V and 9 from J, leaving 19 bases between them. As DNA, the CDR3 is TGCAGTGCTAGAGCTTCGCTCACAGGGAGGGGGCAGTACTTC. Translated: CSARASLTGRGQYF.

This clonotype has more than one count but fewer than ten. The V and J genes are TRBV6-1 and TRBJ2-2; possibly TRBD2 for D (6 bases). The V end lost 8 bases, the J end lost 2 bases, and 18 bases lay between the germline ends. The CDR3 contains 16 residues. Germline V lookup: CDR1 MNHNS, CDR2 SASEGT. CDR3 protein: CASSWDSIPNTGELFF. CDR3 coding DNA: TGTGCCAGCTCCTGGGACTCAATACCAAACACCGGGGAGCTGTTTTTT.